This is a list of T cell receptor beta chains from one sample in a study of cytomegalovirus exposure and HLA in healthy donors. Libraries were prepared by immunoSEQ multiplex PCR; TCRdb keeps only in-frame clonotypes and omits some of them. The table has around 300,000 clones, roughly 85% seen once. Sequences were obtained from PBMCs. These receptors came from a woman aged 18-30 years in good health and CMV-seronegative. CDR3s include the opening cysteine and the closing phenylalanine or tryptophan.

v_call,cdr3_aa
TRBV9,CASSREWVYTF
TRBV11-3,CASSLDFRDFDTQYF
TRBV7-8,CASSLLRGPSTDTQYF
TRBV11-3,CASSGGRNYGYTF
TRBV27,CASSPRLAVRYNEQFF
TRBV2,CASGRTSRGRETQYF
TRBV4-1,CASSQTGQGSNQPQHF
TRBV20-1,CSVTDNQPQHF
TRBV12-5,CASGSPAGLNTEAFF
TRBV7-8,CASSLDGGTEAFF
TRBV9,CASSVLQGQETQYF
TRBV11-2,CASSSGRGETQYF
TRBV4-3,CASSQETGLNYGYTF
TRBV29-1,CSGYRGPNTEAFF
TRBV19,CASSNRGGDTF
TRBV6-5,CASRTGVHSGNTIYF
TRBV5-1,CASSDRPNNQPQHF
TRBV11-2,CASSLAVRQGAYEQYF
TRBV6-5,CASELAAGNSYEQYF
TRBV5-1,CASSPEPRSSYNEQFF
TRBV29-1,CSVRTNDYLLEQFF
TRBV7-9,CASSRAGGPVEQYF
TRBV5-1,CASSSFLNIQYF
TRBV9,CASSVGTSGDTDTQYF
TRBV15,CATSRDLAAPSNYGYTF
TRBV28,CASSLAVAGPSSTDTQYF
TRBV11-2,CASSHGTGAQHF
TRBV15,CATSRDRGDQSSQHF
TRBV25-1,CASSEYGQGRGANVLTF
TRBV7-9,CASSFPVGGQSPYEQYF
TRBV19,CASSVTVLTEAFF
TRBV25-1,CASSGWREGLEQYF
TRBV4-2,CASSQDAFRAGVRAYEQYF
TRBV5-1,CASSVPGDTQYF
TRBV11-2,CASSYDRVNTIYF
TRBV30,CAWTSGGGWSTEAFF
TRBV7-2,CASSPRLAGGPYEQYF